This is a list of T cell receptor beta chains from one sample in a study of STAT5B mutations in CD4+ large granular lymphocyte leukemia. Assay: immunoSEQ multiplex PCR; the TCRdb copy retains only in-frame clones and omits some. Here the sample spans 20,000 to 25,000 clones, over 60% being singletons. Sequencing was done on a sample of CD4+ T cells from blood buffy coats. Receptors originate from a human donor in good health. Both conserved end residues are part of each CDR3. D genes are given only for firm matches. Not all rows give a size; the values are once, few, many and, for expanded clones, a class.

J gene: TRBJ1-1; D gene: .; clone size: .; V gene: TRBV5-1; CDR3 DNA: TGCGCCAGCGCCTCCGGGACACTGAACACTGAAGCTTTCTTT; CDR3 protein: CASASGTLNTEAFF
J gene: TRBJ1-5; D gene: .; clone size: few; V gene: TRBV10-3; CDR3 DNA: TGTGCCATCAGTGGGAAAGATCAGCCCCAGCATTTT; CDR3 protein: CAISGKDQPQHF
J gene: TRBJ1-1; D gene: TRBD1; clone size: .; V gene: TRBV5-1; CDR3 DNA: TGCGCCAGCAGCTTTGGGGACAGGGAGAACACTGAAGCTTTCTTT; CDR3 protein: CASSFGDRENTEAFF
J gene: TRBJ2-2; D gene: TRBD1; clone size: .; V gene: TRBV6-5; CDR3 DNA: TGTGCCAGCAGTTACTCCCAGACAGGGGCCACCGGGGAGCTGTTTTTT; CDR3 protein: CASSYSQTGATGELFF
J gene: TRBJ1-1; D gene: TRBD1; clone size: few; V gene: TRBV5-1; CDR3 DNA: TGCGCCAGCAGCGCGGGACAGCTGAACACTGAAGCTTTCTTT; CDR3 protein: CASSAGQLNTEAFF
J gene: TRBJ2-1; D gene: TRBD2; clone size: .; V gene: TRBV2; CDR3 DNA: TGTGCCAGCAGTGGACTAGCGGGAGACTTTTTCTACAATGAGCAGTTCTTC; CDR3 protein: CASSGLAGDFFYNEQFF
J gene: TRBJ1-1; D gene: .; clone size: .; V gene: TRBV6-6; CDR3 DNA: TGTGCCAGCAGTTACGATCGGGGGGCAATCACTGAAGCTTTCTTT; CDR3 protein: CASSYDRGAITEAFF
J gene: TRBJ1-5; D gene: .; clone size: few; V gene: TRBV5-1; CDR3 DNA: TGCGCCAGCAGCTTGGGAGGGGTAGATCAGCCCCAGCATTTT; CDR3 protein: CASSLGGVDQPQHF
J gene: TRBJ1-1; D gene: TRBD1; clone size: few; V gene: TRBV15; CDR3 DNA: TGTGCCACCAGCAGAGGCAGGGGGCTGACTGAAGCTTTCTTT; CDR3 protein: CATSRGRGLTEAFF
J gene: TRBJ2-5; D gene: .; clone size: once; V gene: TRBV29-1; CDR3 DNA: TGCAGCGTTCCCCGCCCGGAGAGGGGTGGAGAGACCCAGTACTTC; CDR3 protein: CSVPRPERGGETQYF
J gene: TRBJ2-7; D gene: .; clone size: .; V gene: TRBV6-1; CDR3 DNA: TGTGCCAGCAGTGCTAAATCCTACGAGCAGTACTTC; CDR3 protein: CASSAKSYEQYF
J gene: TRBJ2-4; D gene: TRBD2; clone size: .; V gene: TRBV11-3; CDR3 DNA: TGTGCCAGCAGCTTAGAGGGGGGGAGGGGACACATTCAGTACTTC; CDR3 protein: CASSLEGGRGHIQYF
J gene: TRBJ2-7; D gene: .; clone size: few; V gene: TRBV7-9; CDR3 DNA: TGTGCCAGCAGTCAAGGGGACGGGGAGCAGTACTTC; CDR3 protein: CASSQGDGEQYF
J gene: TRBJ2-2; D gene: .; clone size: .; V gene: TRBV4-1; CDR3 DNA: TGCGCCAGCAGCCAAGTCGACCTTGTGGTCTACGGGGGTAACACCGGGGAGCTGTTTTTT; CDR3 protein: CASSQVDLVVYGGNTGELFF
J gene: TRBJ1-5; D gene: .; clone size: few; V gene: TRBV19; CDR3 DNA: TGTGCCAGTAGTATACAGGTTTATACCGATCAGGTCAAGCATTTT; CDR3 protein: CASSIQVYTDQVKHF
J gene: TRBJ1-2; D gene: TRBD1; clone size: .; V gene: TRBV6-1; CDR3 DNA: TGTGCCAGCAGTACCAACCGGGACAGGGCCTATGGCTACACCTTC; CDR3 protein: CASSTNRDRAYGYTF
J gene: TRBJ1-5; D gene: .; clone size: .; V gene: TRBV7-8; CDR3 DNA: TGTGCCAGCAGCTTAGGCCCCAGGGGAACTATTAGCAATCAGCCCCAGCATTTT; CDR3 protein: CASSLGPRGTISNQPQHF
J gene: TRBJ2-3; D gene: TRBD2; clone size: .; V gene: TRBV11-1; CDR3 DNA: TGTGCCAGCAGCTTCTCTAGCGGGGGGGGCACAGATACGCAGTATTTT; CDR3 protein: CASSFSSGGGTDTQYF
J gene: TRBJ1-2; D gene: .; clone size: once; V gene: TRBV10-3; CDR3 DNA: TGTGCCATCAGTGAGACCCCCGGGAGAGAATATGGCTACACCTTC; CDR3 protein: CAISETPGREYGYTF
J gene: TRBJ1-4; D gene: TRBD1; clone size: .; V gene: TRBV6-1; CDR3 DNA: TGTGCCAGCAGTGCGGGACAGGGGTATGAAAAACTGTTTTTT; CDR3 protein: CASSAGQGYEKLFF
J gene: TRBJ1-2; D gene: .; clone size: .; V gene: TRBV2; CDR3 DNA: TGTGCCAGCAGTATTGGGGGAACTTCTCGTACTTCTAACTATGGCTACACCTTC; CDR3 protein: CASSIGGTSRTSNYGYTF
J gene: TRBJ2-7; D gene: .; clone size: few; V gene: TRBV27; CDR3 DNA: TGTGCCAGCAGTTACAGCTCCTACGAGCAGTACTTC; CDR3 protein: CASSYSSYEQYF
J gene: TRBJ2-7; D gene: TRBD2; clone size: .; V gene: TRBV7-2; CDR3 DNA: TGTGCCAGCAGCCTAGCGGGATTGTTCTACGAGCAGTACTTC; CDR3 protein: CASSLAGLFYEQYF
J gene: TRBJ1-2; D gene: TRBD1; clone size: .; V gene: TRBV7-9; CDR3 DNA: TGTGCCAGCAGCCCGGGACAGATCTATGGCTACACCTTC; CDR3 protein: CASSPGQIYGYTF
J gene: TRBJ2-1; D gene: TRBD1; clone size: once; V gene: TRBV27; CDR3 DNA: TGTGCCAGCAGTCACGGGACAGGACCGGGTCGAGAGCAGTTCTTC; CDR3 protein: CASSHGTGPGREQFF
J gene: TRBJ2-1; D gene: .; clone size: .; V gene: TRBV21-1; CDR3 DNA: TGTGCCAGCAGCAAATCCCTAGCGGGTGGTTCCAATGAGCAGTTCTTC; CDR3 protein: CASSKSLAGGSNEQFF